A single sample is the source of the 26 T cell receptor beta chains below, sequenced in a study of blood T cells in healthy people across ages (dated by TCRdb to 2013 to 2016). Library generation was performed with 5' RACE. Sequencer: Illumina HiSeq 2500. A second PCR of roughly 6 to 11 cycles was performed with a sample-barcoded 5' primer and a J-beta primer mix. TCRdb redid the processing of the public reads, applying fastp at Q25 and MiXCR, and retained in-frame beta chains. CDR3 protein sequences are deduplicated, and each keeps its most common genes and DNA. This sample comprises under 700,000 distinct CDR3 sequences, about 24% of them detected only once. The leading ten clones occupy less than 9% of the sample. Another study also made use of these data, one on T cells of mothers and their children.

The material sequenced was blood. These receptors were collected from a boy aged 5-17 years in good health.

The gene calls are TRBV29-1 and TRBJ1-2, with D hard to call. The CDR3 spans 11 residues. Germline V lookup: CDR1 SQVTM, CDR2 ANQGSEA. V shed 8 bases and J shed 8 bases, with 15 bases lying between them. The CDR3 is CSSRTVEGYTF. The CDR3 nucleotides read TGCAGCTCAAGAACTGTGGAGGGCTACACCTTC.

This clonotype showed up just a few times. V usage is TRBV6-1 and J usage is TRBJ2-3, with D uncertain. Trimming removed 3 bases at V and 4 bases at J, with 14 bases between. Germline CDR1 reads MNHNS; CDR2 reads SASEGT. The CDR3 runs 15 residues. The chain's CDR3 is CASSELPWAADTQYF. CDR3 nucleotide sequence: TGTGCCAGCAGTGAGCTCCCCTGGGCGGCAGATACGCAGTATTTT.

The chain employs TRBV5-5 and TRBJ2-6; D remains ambiguous. This CDR3 is 15 amino acids long. Trimming removed 4 bases from V and 0 bases from J, with 8 bases in between. Germline V CDR1 and CDR2: SGHKS, YYEKEE (reference sequence). The CDR3 sequence: CASSLQSSGANVLTF. The DNA for the CDR3 is TGTGCCAGCAGCCTACAGAGCTCTGGGGCCAACGTCCTGACTTTC.

Concerning this clonotype: A junction end diverges from the germline sequence, so it may reflect a read error. J is TRBJ1-4 and V is TRBV24-1, with a weak D call TRBD1 (6 bases). Germline loops: CDR1 KGHDR, CDR2 SFDVKD. This CDR3 has 17 amino acids. The CDR3 sequence: CATNRYNRTATNEKPFF. DNA of the CDR3: TGTGCCACCAATAGGTATAATAGGACAGCAACTAATGAAAAACCGTTTTTT.

V is TRBV3-1 and J is TRBJ1-1; 7 nucleotides agree with TRBD1. The CDR3 is 13 residues long. The J segment lost 4 bases and the V segment lost 8 bases, leaving 7 bases of the junction unmatched. CDR1 LGHDT and CDR2 YNNKEL come from the germline V gene (reference sequence). This CDR3 reads CASGYRGVTEAFF. The CDR3 region has the DNA TGTGCCAGCGGATACAGGGGTGTCACTGAAGCTTTCTTT.

The sample holds a few counts of this clonotype. The CDR3 spells CASSVTEAGVETQYF. The CDR3 coding sequence is TGTGCCAGCAGCGTTACCGAAGCGGGGGTAGAGACCCAGTACTTC. This chain uses TRBV9 with TRBJ2-5, with 8 bases aligning to TRBD2. Looked up from germline, CDR1 is SGDLS and CDR2 is YYNGEE. After removal of 2 bases from V and 4 bases from J, the junction contained 7 bases not matched to a gene. There are 15 residues in the CDR3.

This clonotype was observed at least ten times. V gene TRBV28 combines with J gene TRBJ1-5; 7 nucleotides align to TRBD1. Losses at the gene ends were 2 bases for V and 6 bases for J; bases not matched to a gene: 7. The germline V gene encodes CDR1 MDHEN and CDR2 SYDVKM. The CDR3 consists of 15 residues. The CDR3 nucleotides read TGTGCCAGCAGTTTACTGACAGGGTCAGCTCAGCCCCAGCATTTT. Translation gives CASSLLTGSAQPQHF.

The chain employs TRBV4-2 and TRBJ2-1; D perhaps matches TRBD1 (6 bases). V dropped 6 bases and J dropped 10 bases, with 19 bases sitting between them. CDR1 and CDR2 (germline): LGHNA, YNFKEQ. The CDR3 is 14 residues long. This CDR3 is CASSGTLSPPEQFF. The CDR3 DNA sequence: TGTGCCAGCAGTGGGACACTGTCTCCTCCGGAGCAGTTCTTC.

This clonotype was detected a few times. The junction does not match germline at one end; this may be a read error. The chain couples TRBV28 to TRBJ1-4, with 7 bases identical to TRBD1. The CDR3 contains 15 residues. Germline V gives CDR1 MDHEN, CDR2 SYDVKM. CDR3 bases: TGTGCCAGCAGCCGCTATTTCAGGGGGGGTGAAGAACTGTTTTTT. Residues: CASSRYFRGGEELFF.

This clonotype showed up just a few times. The chain links TRBV7-9 to TRBJ1-1; D call uncertain. Germline CDR1 reads SEHNR; CDR2 reads FQNEAQ (reference sequence). V was trimmed by 2 bases and J by 9 bases, leaving 16 bases between them. The CDR3 has 14 amino acids. The chain's CDR3 is CASSLLQAGMKAFF. Here the CDR3 DNA reads TGTGCCAGCAGCTTACTCCAAGCGGGTATGAAAGCTTTCTTT.

This clonotype was detected once. This chain connects TRBV20-1 to TRBJ2-7; 7 bases fit TRBD1. Per germline, CDR1 DFQATT and CDR2 SNEGSKA (reference sequence). V shed 3 bases, J shed 6 bases, and the junction held 8 bases outside the gene matches. This CDR3 region has 13 residues. The CDR3 sequence is CSASGQGVSEQYF. The CDR3 bases are TGCAGTGCTAGTGGTCAGGGGGTGAGCGAGCAGTACTTC.

The chain uses TRBV20-1 and TRBJ2-3, with 10 bases fitting TRBD1. This CDR3 region has 15 residues. V dropped 5 bases and J dropped 6; count of bases not matched to a gene: 11. Germline lookup yields CDR1 DFQATT and CDR2 SNEGSKA (reference sequence). The CDR3 is CSAVTPGTGEDTQYF. As DNA, the CDR3 is TGCAGTGCTGTAACCCCGGGGACAGGGGAGGATACGCAGTATTTT.

This clonotype was seen more than once but under ten times. V and J are TRBV28 and TRBJ1-5; weak D call: TRBD1 (5 bases). The CDR3 extends over 15 amino acids. Trimming took off 7 bases at V and 0 bases at J, with 13 bases between the two ends. Germline values: CDR1 MDHEN, CDR2 SYDVKM. The CDR3 is CASTDRQLSNQPQHF. In DNA, the CDR3 is TGTGCCAGCACCGATCGACAGCTTAGCAATCAGCCCCAGCATTTT.

This clonotype was counted a few times. V gene TRBV3-1 combines with J gene TRBJ1-5; unclear D gene. V gave up 0 bases and J gave up 7 bases, with 19 bases separating them. CDR1 and CDR2 (germline): LGHDT, YNNKEL (reference sequence). The CDR3 is made up of 17 amino acids. CDR3: CASSQDYVRNREQPQHF. CDR3 in DNA: TGTGCCAGCAGCCAAGATTACGTCCGGAACCGGGAGCAGCCCCAGCATTTT.

The V call is TRBV20-1, the J call TRBJ2-2; no definite D call. Germline values: CDR1 DFQATT, CDR2 SNEGSKA (reference sequence). The CDR3 runs 14 residues. In nucleotides, the CDR3 is TGCAGCCCCTCGCTGCATGTACCGACCGGGGAGCTGTTTTTT. This sequence encodes CSPSLHVPTGELFF.

The sample holds a few counts of this clonotype. The chain uses TRBV7-2 and TRBJ2-1; D is undetermined. The V gene's germline CDR1 is SGHTA and CDR2 FQGNSA. The CDR3 loop spans 16 amino acids. Trimming removed 1 base from V and 7 bases from J, with 17 bases in between. The CDR3 bases are TGTGCCAGCAGCTTAGTTCTCGGCCGAGACTTTAATGAGCAGTTCTTC. It encodes CASSLVLGRDFNEQFF.

The rearrangement links TRBV18 to TRBJ1-2; 7 bases match TRBD1. The CDR3 contains 17 residues. V dropped 3 bases and J dropped 5; count of bases not matched to a gene: 15. Germline loops: CDR1 KGHSH, CDR2 LQKENI. CDR3 residues: CASSPLPGQRSGYGYTF. Here the CDR3 DNA reads TGTGCCAGCTCACCGCTACCGGGACAGCGGTCGGGTTATGGCTACACCTTC.

The genes are TRBV20-1 and TRBJ2-7; D not resolved. Germline values: CDR1 DFQATT, CDR2 SNEGSKA (reference sequence). The CDR3 runs to 14 residues. V lost 6 bases and J lost 2, with 17 bases in between. The CDR3 spells CSASGESSAYEQYF. The DNA for the CDR3 is TGCAGTGCCAGTGGCGAATCCTCCGCCTACGAGCAGTACTTC.

This rearrangement joins TRBV19 to TRBJ2-2; 10 nucleotides agree with TRBD2. J gave up 6 bases and V 5 bases, and 6 bases lay outside the gene matches. The CDR3 has 15 amino acids. From germline, CDR1 is LNHDA and CDR2 SQIVND (reference sequence). The CDR3 spells CASSLAGVGSGELFF. CDR3 nucleotide sequence: TGTGCCAGTAGTCTAGCGGGAGTTGGTTCCGGGGAGCTGTTTTTT.

The chain is built from TRBV7-6 and TRBJ2-5; 9 nucleotides align to TRBD2. The end of the DNA aligns better with TRBJ2-1, so the J call may be wrong. Germline V gene data show CDR1 as SGHVS and CDR2 as FNYEAQ. This CDR3 has 15 residues. CDR3 amino acids: CASSPRASGIDEQFF. DNA of the CDR3: TGTGCCAGCAGCCCTCGGGCTAGCGGGATCGATGAGCAGTTCTTC.

This sequence joins TRBV6-1 and TRBJ1-4, with D possibly matching TRBD1 (5 bases). This CDR3 comprises 15 residues. Trimming pared 7 bases from V and 0 bases from J, leaving 12 bases between. The V gene's germline CDR1 is MNHNS and CDR2 SASEGT. The CDR3 reads CASNLRGTTNEKLFF. The CDR3 DNA follows: TGTGCCAGCAACCTACGGGGGACAACTAATGAAAAACTGTTTTTT.

This chain links TRBV11-2 with TRBJ2-2; D unresolved. The length of the CDR3 is 14 residues. Germline-derived CDR1 and CDR2 are SGHAT and FQNNGV. Trimming took 1 base from V and 8 from J, leaving 11 bases between them. This CDR3 is CASSLALGRGELFF. The CDR3 DNA follows: TGTGCCAGCAGCTTAGCCCTGGGCCGTGGGGAGCTGTTTTTT.

This clonotype was detected a few times. This chain connects TRBV7-2 to TRBJ2-5, with 9 bases identical to TRBD1. Unmatched junction bases numbered 10, after V lost 5 bases and J lost 3 bases. Germline V gives CDR1 SGHTA, CDR2 FQGNSA. The CDR3 totals 16 residues. Here the CDR3 reads CASSLGTGITKETQYF. As DNA, the CDR3 is TGTGCCAGCAGCCTCGGGACAGGGATCACTAAAGAGACCCAGTACTTC.

This clonotype turned up a few times. The V call is TRBV4-2, the J call TRBJ1-1; D might be TRBD1 (5 bases). The CDR3 sequence is 16 residues long. CDR1 LGHNA and CDR2 YNFKEQ come from the germline V gene. Trimming left V 1 base short and J 1 base short, with 13 bases between. The CDR3 nucleotides are TGTGCCAGCAGCCAAGTCGCGCGACAGACGAACACTGAAGCTTTCTTT. Protein: CASSQVARQTNTEAFF.

This clonotype showed up just a few times. This sequence joins TRBV7-8 and TRBJ2-5; D assignment may be TRBD1 or TRBD2 (5 bases each). V lost 1 base to trimming and J lost 2 bases, with 17 bases between them. Germline V lookup: CDR1 SGHVS, CDR2 FQNEAQ. The CDR3 sequence is 17 residues long. This chain's CDR3 is CASSLDPLGTGQETQYF. CDR3 DNA sequence: TGTGCCAGCAGCTTAGACCCCCTTGGGACGGGGCAAGAGACCCAGTACTTC.

Only a few counts were recorded for this clonotype. The chain combines TRBV3-1 with TRBJ2-5; D gene ambiguous. The closer fit of TRBJ2-1 to the DNA end suggests the J call may be wrong. This CDR3 is built from 11 residues. Germline CDR1 and CDR2: LGHDT and YNNKEL (reference sequence). The CDR3 nucleotides read TGTGCCAGCAGCCTTTCGTTTGAGCAGTTCTTC. Encoded protein: CASSLSFEQFF.